This T cell receptor (beta chain) was found in a study of T cell changes during pregnancy in multiple sclerosis. Looked up from germline, CDR1 is SGHDT and CDR2 is YYEEEE. This CDR3 contains 14 residues. The V end lost 2 bases, the J end lost 6 bases, and 15 bases lay between the germline ends. Measured with immunoSEQ multiplex PCR; TCRdb has only the in-frame clones, and not every one. The sample comprises approximately 88,000 clones, around 94% of which are singletons, and approximately 0.84% rests with the top ten. This TCR came from a female donor with multiple sclerosis, enrolled in a pregnancy study. The rearrangement links TRBV5-6 to TRBJ2-7, with D possibly being TRBD2 (5 bases). The starting material was peripheral blood, obtained in the third trimester of pregnancy. This CDR3 reads CASSLSGLRGEQYF. The CDR3 DNA reads TGTGCCAGCAGCTTATCTGGCCTCCGGGGCGAGCAGTACTTC.